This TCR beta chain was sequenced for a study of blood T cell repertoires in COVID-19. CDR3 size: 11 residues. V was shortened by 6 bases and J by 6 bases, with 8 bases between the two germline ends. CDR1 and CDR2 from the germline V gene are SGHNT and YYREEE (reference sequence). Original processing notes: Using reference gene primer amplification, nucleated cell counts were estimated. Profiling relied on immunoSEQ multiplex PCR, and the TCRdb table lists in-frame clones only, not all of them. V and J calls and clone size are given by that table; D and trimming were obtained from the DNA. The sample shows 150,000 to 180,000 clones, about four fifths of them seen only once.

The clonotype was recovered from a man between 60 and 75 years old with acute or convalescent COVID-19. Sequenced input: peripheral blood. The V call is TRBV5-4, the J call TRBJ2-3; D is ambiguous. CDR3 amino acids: CASTLMDTQYF. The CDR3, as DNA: TGTGCCAGCACTCTTATGGATACGCAGTATTTT.